The 14 T cell receptor beta chains below come from one sample, sequenced in a study of cytomegalovirus exposure and HLA in healthy donors. The study ran its PCR with 60 Vbeta and 13 Jbeta primers. Profiled with immunoSEQ multiplex PCR; TCRdb holds only in-frame clones, not every one. This listing includes about 200,000 clones. The sequencing sample was made of PBMCs. The source is a boy aged 5 to 17 in good health and CMV-seronegative.

The chain uses TRBV9 and TRBJ2-5; D perhaps matches TRBD1 (5 bases). Germline assignment: CDR1 SGDLS and CDR2 YYNGEE. The CDR3 runs to 14 residues. The germline V and J ends were trimmed by 4 bases and 2 bases, with 12 bases remaining between them. Here the CDR3 DNA reads TGTGCCAGCAGCCCCCAGGGCTTGCAAGAGACCCAGTACTTC. Its translation: CASSPQGLQETQYF.

The V and J genes are TRBV4-1 and TRBJ1-3, with 11 bases lining up with TRBD1. Trimming at V came to 4 bases and at J to 6 bases, leaving 8 bases not matched to a gene. Germline V gene data show CDR1 as MGHRA and CDR2 as YSYEKL. The CDR3 is 16 residues long. The CDR3, as DNA: TGCGCCAGCAGCCTCGGGACAGGGGGGTTTGAAAACACCATATATTTT. It is translated as CASSLGTGGFENTIYF.

This chain connects TRBV2 to TRBJ1-1; D is undetermined. The germline V gene has CDR1 SNHLY and CDR2 FYNNEI. The CDR3 covers 13 residues. V dropped 6 bases and J dropped 1 base, with 9 bases sitting between them. The DNA of the CDR3 is TGTGCCAGCAGGGAGGAGGGGAACACTGAAGCTTTCTTT. This translates into CASREEGNTEAFF.

The J gene is TRBJ2-7, the V gene TRBV5-1, with TRBD1 matching 8 bases. The CDR3 spans 14 residues. After removal of 3 bases from V and 6 bases from J, the junction contained 8 bases not matched to a gene. Per the germline V gene, CDR1 is SGHRS and CDR2 is YFSETQ. CDR3 sequence (DNA): TGCGCCAGCAGCTACGAGGGACAGGTTACCGAGCAGTACTTC. Encoded protein: CASSYEGQVTEQYF.

The chain links TRBV19 to TRBJ1-2; 9 bases fit TRBD1. V trimming: 10 bases; J trimming: 6 bases; junction bases outside the gene matches: 12. There are 14 residues in the CDR3. Looked up from germline, CDR1 is LNHDA and CDR2 is SQIVND (reference sequence). The CDR3 protein is CATDTGGAVNGYTF. The CDR3 DNA reads as TGTGCCACTGATACAGGGGGCGCAGTGAATGGCTACACCTTC.

V and J are TRBV5-5 and TRBJ1-4; a possible D gene is TRBD1 (6 bases). Trimming removed 2 bases from V and 13 bases from J, with 15 bases in between. The CDR3 loop spans 13 amino acids. CDR1 and CDR2 from the germline V gene are SGHKS and YYEKEE (reference sequence). CDR3 DNA: TGTGCCAGCAGCTTCTGGCTTGGACAGTCACTGTTTTTT. It codes for CASSFWLGQSLFF.

The chain couples TRBV19 to TRBJ2-5; TRBD2 aligns across 7 bases. This CDR3 region has 15 residues. Germline-derived CDR1 and CDR2 are LNHDA and SQIVND (reference sequence). After removal of 3 bases from V and 5 bases from J, the junction contained 9 bases not matched to a gene. This CDR3 is CASSIKDTGGETQYF. As DNA, the CDR3 is TGTGCCAGTAGTATTAAGGACACCGGGGGGGAGACCCAGTACTTC.

V is TRBV5-1 and J is TRBJ2-5, with D perhaps matching TRBD2 (6 bases). Judging by the DNA end, TRBJ2-7 fits better; the J call may be wrong. Germline CDR1 SGHRS, CDR2 YFSETQ. This CDR3 is built from 15 residues. The CDR3 sequence is CASSLTGGGFDEQYF. CDR3 bases: TGCGCCAGCAGCTTGACCGGGGGAGGATTCGACGAGCAGTACTTC.

This rearrangement joins TRBV19 to TRBJ2-5; TRBD2 aligns across 10 bases. This CDR3 comprises 16 residues. The junction had 6 bases not matched to a gene; V was cut back by 4 bases and J by 1 base. The germline gives CDR1 LNHDA, CDR2 SQIVND (reference sequence). The CDR3 protein is CASSTWTSGTQETQYF. CDR3 DNA sequence: TGTGCCAGTAGTACCTGGACTAGCGGTACCCAAGAGACCCAGTACTTC.

Concerning this clone: This CDR3 is also generated by other DNA sequences in the sample. The V and J genes are TRBV19 and TRBJ1-1; D is unresolved. This CDR3 has 13 residues. With 6 bases removed from V and 0 bases from J, the gap between germline ends came to 8 bases. Germline V gene sequence: CDR1 LNHDA, CDR2 SQIVND (reference sequence). In nucleotides, the CDR3 is TGTGCCAGTAGCCTCTCAGTGAACACTGAAGCTTTCTTT. It encodes CASSLSVNTEAFF.

V gene TRBV30 combines with J gene TRBJ2-2; D is unclear. The CDR3 has 12 residues. CDR1 and CDR2 from the germline V gene are GTSNPN and SVGIG (reference sequence). The V end was cut by 5 bases, the J end by 5 bases, with 9 bases between. CDR3 DNA: TGTGCCTGGGGTAGAGGAACCGGGGAGCTGTTTTTT. Amino acids: CAWGRGTGELFF.

The chain couples TRBV9 to TRBJ1-6, with D possibly matching TRBD1 (5 bases). This CDR3 is 16 amino acids long. Germline values: CDR1 SGDLS, CDR2 YYNGEE. V was shortened by 0 bases and J by 0 bases, with 7 bases between the two germline ends. CDR3 in DNA: TGTGCCAGCAGCGTAGGGCAGGGCTCCTATAATTCACCCCTCCACTTT. It yields the protein CASSVGQGSYNSPLHF.

The chain recombines TRBV4-1 with TRBJ1-5; TRBD1 is a possible D gene (5 bases). V lost 0 bases to trimming and J lost 4 bases, with 10 bases between them. Germline V gives CDR1 MGHRA, CDR2 YSYEKL. CDR3 length: 15 residues. CDR3 region: CASSQDDHRNQPQHF. The CDR3 nucleotides are TGCGCCAGCAGCCAAGACGATCACAGGAATCAGCCCCAGCATTTT.

This sequence joins TRBV5-4 and TRBJ2-5, with 9 bases identical to TRBD2. The DNA end favors TRBJ2-7, so the J call may be wrong. This CDR3 region has 15 residues. The germline V gene has CDR1 SGHNT and CDR2 YYREEE (reference sequence). CDR3 in DNA: TGTGCCAGCCGCCCCCTGGGCGGGGGGGCTTACGAGCAGTACTTC. Its protein product is CASRPLGGGAYEQYF.